The 14 T cell receptor beta chains presented below share a single source sample, sequenced in a study of cytomegalovirus exposure and HLA in healthy donors (dated by TCRdb to 2016 to 2017). The receptor library was made with the immunoSEQ multiplex PCR assay. A mixture of 60 forward primers for TCR Vbeta segments and 13 reverse primers for TCR Jbeta segments was used in the multiplex PCR. TCRdb mirrors the immuneACCESS table, restricted to in-frame sequences. Some clones are absent from its copies; in checked studies, under half trace to an unresolved V gene, and the reason for the others is unknown. The sample table holds over 100,000 clones, of which approximately 8.7% were seen once. 4.5% to 5.5% of the sample is in the top ten clones. The sequencing input was PBMCs. The receptor source for this set is a man aged 35 to 55 in good health and CMV-seronegative.

The chain couples TRBV11-3 to TRBJ2-3, with 7 positions matching TRBD1. V was clipped by 5 bases and J by 2 bases; unmatched bases: 7. Germline V lookup: CDR1 SGHNT, CDR2 YENEEA. The CDR3 loop spans 15 amino acids. The CDR3 DNA reads as TGTGCCAGCAGCCCCGGGACAGTCTACACAGATACGCAGTATTTT. This gives the protein CASSPGTVYTDTQYF.

Here the CDR3 DNA reads TGTGCCAGCAGCCTCCGGAGGACCAGCTCCTACAATGAGCAGTTCTTC. Protein product: CASSLRRTSSYNEQFF. This chain links TRBV9 with TRBJ2-1; TRBD2 is a possible D gene (5 bases). V lost 4 bases to trimming and J lost 0 bases, with 14 bases between them. Germline CDR1 is SGDLS and CDR2 is YYNGEE. The CDR3 is 16 amino acids. Combining the CDR3 with reference TRBV9 and TRBJ2-1 gives the whole variable domain DSGVTQTPKHLITATGQRVTLRCSPRSGDLSVYWYQQSLDQGLQFLIQYYNGEERAKGNILERFSAQQFPDLHSELNLSSLELGDSALYFCASSLRRTSSYNEQFFGPGTRLTVL.

The chain is built from TRBV5-1 and TRBJ2-3; 10 bases fit TRBD2. In germline, CDR1 is SGHRS, CDR2 YFSETQ. The V segment lost 4 bases and the J segment 2 bases; nucleotides outside the gene matches: 7. The CDR3 covers 16 residues. The CDR3 here is CASSPRTSGNTDTQYF. For the CDR3, the DNA is TGCGCCAGCAGCCCTAGGACTAGCGGAAACACAGATACGCAGTATTTT.

The chain joins TRBV6-1 to TRBJ1-1; no clear D. The ends were cut back, 3 bases at V and 7 bases at J, with 9 bases in the middle. The CDR3 is made up of 12 amino acids. CDR1 MNHNS and CDR2 SASEGT come from the germline V gene. CDR3 DNA: TGTGCCAGCAGTGAGATGAGGGTTGAAGCTTTCTTT. Its translation: CASSEMRVEAFF.

This CDR3 reads CASRGRRGVTDTQYF. The CDR3 nucleotides are TGTGCCAGTAGGGGAAGGCGGGGGGTCACAGATACGCAGTATTTT. This chain links TRBV7-2 with TRBJ2-3; 8 bases fit TRBD2. Germline loops: CDR1 SGHTA, CDR2 FQGNSA. The CDR3 is 15 amino acids. Losses at the gene ends were 9 bases for V and 2 bases for J; bases not matched to a gene: 10.

This clone came up a few times. The rearrangement joins TRBV7-9 to TRBJ1-1, with D maybe TRBD1 (5 bases). Germline loops: CDR1 SEHNR, CDR2 FQNEAQ (reference sequence). The V and J ends lost 5 bases and 3 bases respectively, with 13 bases between them. The CDR3 runs 14 residues. The CDR3 DNA follows: TGTGCCAGCAGCACGGGACCGGGGGACACTGAAGCTTTCTTT. Residues: CASSTGPGDTEAFF.

The chain uses TRBV7-8 and TRBJ2-7; 7 bases match TRBD2. Per germline, CDR1 SGHVS and CDR2 FQNEAQ. The CDR3 spans 18 residues. V shed 4 bases and J 3 bases; nucleotides not matched to a gene: 18. The CDR3 sequence is CASSSIVAGSAGNYEQYF. The CDR3 nucleotides read TGTGCCAGCAGCTCGATCGTCGCAGGGTCAGCGGGGAACTACGAGCAGTACTTC. The full variable domain, completed using reference TRBV7-8 and TRBJ2-7, is GAGVSQSPRYKVAKRGQDVALRCDPISGHVSLFWYQQALGQGPEFLTYFQNEAQLDKSGLPSDRFFAERPEGSVSTLKIQRTQQEDSAVYLCASSSIVAGSAGNYEQYFGPGTRLTVT.

The rearrangement links TRBV5-1 to TRBJ1-2; 8 bases are shared with TRBD1. With 7 bases clipped from V and 2 bases from J, the junction kept 4 bases outside the gene matches. CDR1 SGHRS and CDR2 YFSETQ come from the germline V gene. CDR3 size: 13 residues. DNA of the CDR3: TGCGCCAGCGCTGGGACAGGAAACTATGGCTACACCTTC. This sequence encodes CASAGTGNYGYTF.

This clone has only a few counts. The J gene is TRBJ2-3, the V gene TRBV5-1; TRBD1 matches 8 bases. The trim removed 5 bases at V and 1 base at J, leaving 6 bases unmatched. The CDR3 contains 15 residues. Germline V gives CDR1 SGHRS, CDR2 YFSETQ. This chain's CDR3 is CASSPPTGGTDTQYF. CDR3 bases: TGCGCCAGCAGTCCCCCGACAGGGGGCACAGATACGCAGTATTTT. The whole variable domain, filled in from reference TRBV5-1 and TRBJ2-3, reads KAGVTQTPRYLIKTRGQQVTLSCSPISGHRSVSWYQQTPGQGLQFLFEYFSETQRNKGNFPGRFSGRQFSNSRSEMNVSTLELGDSALYLCASSPPTGGTDTQYFGPGTRLTVL.

This clone showed up just a few times. V and J are TRBV7-2 and TRBJ2-3; a possible D gene is TRBD1 (6 bases). V dropped 0 bases and J dropped 2 bases, with 9 bases sitting between them. In germline, CDR1 is SGHTA, CDR2 FQGNSA. CDR3 length: 15 amino acids. The CDR3 DNA reads as TGTGCCAGCAGCTTAGCCGACAGGCTCACAGATACGCAGTATTTT. Protein: CASSLADRLTDTQYF.

The chain carries TRBV6-1 and TRBJ2-7; D is unresolved. The V gene lost 0 bases and the J gene lost 2 bases, with 11 bases spanning the gap. CDR1 MNHNS and CDR2 SASEGT come from the germline V gene. The CDR3 loop spans 15 amino acids. Here the CDR3 DNA reads TGTGCCAGCAGTGAAGCTCCCCGGGTAGCCTACGAGCAGTACTTC. Translated, it gives CASSEAPRVAYEQYF.

This clone was counted only a few times. The chain couples TRBV9 to TRBJ2-3, with 7 bases identical to TRBD2. The CDR3 is 16 residues long. CDR1 is SGDLS and CDR2 is YYNGEE in the germline V gene. The junction had 9 bases not matched to a gene; V was cut back by 4 bases and J by 1 base. The CDR3, as DNA: TGTGCCAGCAGCCCGAGACTAGCCCTTGGCACAGATACGCAGTATTTT. Translating gives CASSPRLALGTDTQYF.

The rearrangement joins TRBV2 to TRBJ2-5; 10 positions match TRBD1. Per the germline V gene, CDR1 is SNHLY and CDR2 is FYNNEI. The CDR3 loop spans 14 amino acids. V dropped 5 bases and J dropped 7; count of bases not matched to a gene: 7. CDR3 DNA sequence: TGTGCCAGCAGTAGGACAGGGGGAAAAGGGACCCAGTACTTC. The encoded protein is CASSRTGGKGTQYF.

The chain couples TRBV7-2 to TRBJ2-2; D gene unclear. The CDR3 spans 16 residues. V shed 4 bases and J shed 0 bases, with 12 bases lying between them. Germline V lookup: CDR1 SGHTA, CDR2 FQGNSA. The CDR3 DNA reads TGTGCCAGCAGCTATGCCGGCGGCGCGAACACCGGGGAGCTGTTTTTT. Translating gives CASSYAGGANTGELFF.